Shown below are 3 T cell receptor beta chains from a single sample sequenced in a study of blood T cell repertoires in COVID-19. Using immunoSEQ multiplex PCR, the repertoire was profiled, and TCRdb retains in-frame clones only, with some absent. Altogether 120,000 or so clones are present, about four fifths being singletons, with the ten largest covering over 5%. Sample: peripheral blood. The receptors were gathered from a man older than 75 with active or convalescent COVID-19.

The rearrangement joins TRBV7-2 to TRBJ2-7, with 7 bases matching TRBD2. The J segment lost 6 bases and the V segment lost 5 bases, leaving 10 bases of the junction unmatched. Germline V gives CDR1 SGHTA, CDR2 FQGNSA. The CDR3 has 14 amino acids. The CDR3 nucleotides are TGTGCCAGCAGCCCAGGACTAGTAGGTCGCGAGCAGTACTTC. Its translation is CASSPGLVGREQYF.

This chain joins TRBV10-3 and TRBJ2-7; tentative D call: TRBD2 (5 bases). The CDR3 contains 18 residues. Germline V gene data show CDR1 as ENHRY and CDR2 as SYGVKD. V lost 7 bases, J lost 7 bases, and 32 bases lay in between. As DNA, the CDR3 is TGTGCCATCATGCGACGGCTACAATACTTCCAGCTACGGGGTGAGCAGTACTTC. Translation gives CAIMRRLQYFQLRGEQYF.

The rearrangement joins TRBV5-1 to TRBJ1-2; 9 bases fit TRBD1. V dropped 5 bases and J dropped 7; count of bases not matched to a gene: 6. The CDR3 has 13 amino acids. Germline CDR1 reads SGHRS; CDR2 reads YFSETQ. The CDR3 bases are TGCGCCAGCAGAAGGGACAGGGAAATTGGCTACACCTTC. Translating gives CASRRDREIGYTF.